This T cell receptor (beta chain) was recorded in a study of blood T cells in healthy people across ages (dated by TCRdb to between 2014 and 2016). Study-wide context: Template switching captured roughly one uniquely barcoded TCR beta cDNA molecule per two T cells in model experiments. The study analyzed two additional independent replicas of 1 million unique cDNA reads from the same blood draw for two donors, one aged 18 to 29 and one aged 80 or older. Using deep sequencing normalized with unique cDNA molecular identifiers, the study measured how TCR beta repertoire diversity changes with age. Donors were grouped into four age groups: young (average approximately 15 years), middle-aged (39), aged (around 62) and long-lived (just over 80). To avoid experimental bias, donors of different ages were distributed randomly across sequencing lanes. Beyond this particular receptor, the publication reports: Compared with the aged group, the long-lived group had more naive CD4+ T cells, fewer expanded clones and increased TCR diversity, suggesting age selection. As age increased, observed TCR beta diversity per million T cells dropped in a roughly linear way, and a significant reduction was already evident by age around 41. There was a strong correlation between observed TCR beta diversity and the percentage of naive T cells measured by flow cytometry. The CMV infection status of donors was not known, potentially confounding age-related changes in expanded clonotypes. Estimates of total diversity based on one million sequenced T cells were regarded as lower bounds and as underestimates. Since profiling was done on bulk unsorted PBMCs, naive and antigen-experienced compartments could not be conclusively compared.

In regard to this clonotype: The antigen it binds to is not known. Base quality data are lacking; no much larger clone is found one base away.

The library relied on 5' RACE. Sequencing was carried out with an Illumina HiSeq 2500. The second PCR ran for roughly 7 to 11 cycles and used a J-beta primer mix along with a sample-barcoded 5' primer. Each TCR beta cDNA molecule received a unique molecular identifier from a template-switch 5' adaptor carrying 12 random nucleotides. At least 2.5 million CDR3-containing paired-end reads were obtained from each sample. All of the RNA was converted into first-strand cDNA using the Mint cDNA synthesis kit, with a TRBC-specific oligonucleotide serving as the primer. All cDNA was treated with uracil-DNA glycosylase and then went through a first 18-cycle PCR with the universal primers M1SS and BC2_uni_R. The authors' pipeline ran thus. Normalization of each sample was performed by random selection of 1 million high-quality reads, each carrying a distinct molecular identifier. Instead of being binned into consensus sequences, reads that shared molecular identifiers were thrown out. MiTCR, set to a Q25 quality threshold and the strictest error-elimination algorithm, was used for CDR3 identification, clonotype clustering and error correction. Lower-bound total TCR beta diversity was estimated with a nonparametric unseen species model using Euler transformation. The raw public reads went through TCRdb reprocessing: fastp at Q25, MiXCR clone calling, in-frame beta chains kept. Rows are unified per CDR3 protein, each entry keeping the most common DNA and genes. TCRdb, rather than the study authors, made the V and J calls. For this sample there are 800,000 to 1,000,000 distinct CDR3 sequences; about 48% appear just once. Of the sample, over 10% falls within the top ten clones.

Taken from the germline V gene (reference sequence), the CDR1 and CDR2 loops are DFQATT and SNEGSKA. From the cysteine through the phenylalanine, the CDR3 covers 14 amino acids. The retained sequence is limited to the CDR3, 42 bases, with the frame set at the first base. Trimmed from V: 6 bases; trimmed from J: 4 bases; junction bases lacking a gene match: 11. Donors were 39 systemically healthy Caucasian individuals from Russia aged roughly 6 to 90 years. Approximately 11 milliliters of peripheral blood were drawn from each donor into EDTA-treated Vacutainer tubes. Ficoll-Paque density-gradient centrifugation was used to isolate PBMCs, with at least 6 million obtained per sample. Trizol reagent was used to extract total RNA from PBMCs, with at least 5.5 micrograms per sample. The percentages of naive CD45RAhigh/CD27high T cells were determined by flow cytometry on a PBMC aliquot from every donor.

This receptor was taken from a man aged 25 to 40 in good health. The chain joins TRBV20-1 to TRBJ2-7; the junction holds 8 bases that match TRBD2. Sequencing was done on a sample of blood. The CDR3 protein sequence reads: CSAGTGTSRYEQYF. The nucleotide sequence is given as TGCAGTGCGGGGACCGGGACTAGTAGGTACGAGCAGTACTTC.